The 21 T cell receptor beta chains listed next were all sequenced from one sample in a study of control samples from healthy donors and cancer patients. Assay used: immunoSEQ multiplex PCR; TCRdb lists only in-frame clones, some missing. Among approximately 80,000 clones listed, nearly 90% were seen once. Sequencing was done on a sample of blood. The source is a woman between 50 and 59 years old in good health.

The chain has TRBV12-3 or TRBV12-4 and TRBJ1-6; no definite D call. Trimming left V 6 bases short and J 9 bases short, with 12 bases between. The CDR3 is 13 residues long. The CDR3 region has the DNA TGTGCCAGCAGACAAGGGTTTTTTTCACCCCTCCACTTT. Protein sequence: CASRQGFFSPLHF.

The gene calls are TRBV5-3 and TRBJ2-3, with D maybe TRBD2 (6 bases). TRBV5-3 is treated as an ORF (open reading frame) with a function not yet certain. V dropped 4 bases and J dropped 2 bases, with 23 bases sitting between them. The CDR3 has 18 residues. CDR3 bases: TGTGCCAGAAGCCCCTTACGGACTATCCTCATCCACACAGATACGCAGTATTTT. Amino acids: CARSPLRTILIHTDTQYF.

CDR3 region: CASSKDIWGNTQYF. The DNA for the CDR3 is TGTGCCAGTAGTAAGGACATTTGGGGGAATACGCAGTATTTT. V usage is TRBV19 and J usage is TRBJ2-3; the D call may be TRBD1 or TRBD2 (5 bases each). The CDR3 extends over 14 amino acids. CDR1 and CDR2 (germline): LNHDA, SQIVND (reference sequence). The ends were cut back, 4 bases at V and 7 bases at J, with 15 bases in the middle. The full variable domain, rest sourced from reference TRBV19 and TRBJ2-3, is DGGITQSPKYLFRKEGQNVTLSCEQNLNHDAMYWYRQDPGQGLRLIYYSQIVNDFQKGDIAEGYSVSREKKESFPLTVTSAQKNPTAFYLCASSKDIWGNTQYFGPGTRLTVL.

This chain uses TRBV5-5 with TRBJ2-7; no definite D call. In germline, CDR1 is SGHKS, CDR2 YYEKEE (reference sequence). V lost 2 bases to trimming and J lost 3 bases, with 6 bases between them. This CDR3 has 12 residues. CDR3 in amino acids: CASSFYSYEQYF. In DNA form, the CDR3 reads TGTGCCAGCAGCTTTTACAGCTACGAGCAGTACTTC.

V usage is TRBV6-1 and J usage is TRBJ1-1, with D perhaps matching TRBD1 (5 bases). The CDR3 is 15 residues long. The V gene lost 1 base and the J gene lost 13 bases, with 22 bases spanning the gap. Looked up from germline, CDR1 is MNHNS and CDR2 is SASEGT. For the CDR3, the DNA is TGTGCCAGCAGTGAAGACTTACAGGTGGGGGGAAATGGTTTCTTT. It yields the protein CASSEDLQVGGNGFF.

The gene calls are TRBV11-2 and TRBJ2-1; 9 bases line up with TRBD1. V lost 0 bases, J lost 6 bases, and 3 bases stayed unmatched. Germline CDR1 is SGHAT and CDR2 is FQNNGV. The CDR3 is made up of 15 amino acids. CDR3 loop: CASSLERGQGNEQFF. The CDR3 region has the DNA TGTGCCAGCAGCTTAGAACGGGGACAGGGCAATGAGCAGTTCTTC.

The chain joins TRBV4-1 to TRBJ2-3; D may be TRBD2 (5 bases). This CDR3 comprises 14 residues. The V and J ends lost 0 bases and 5 bases respectively, with 9 bases between them. The V gene's germline CDR1 is MGHRA and CDR2 YSYEKL. The CDR3 DNA is TGCGCCAGCAGCCAAGAACTAGGAAGAGATACGCAGTATTTT. It specifies CASSQELGRDTQYF.

The J gene is TRBJ1-6, the V gene TRBV9; 7 bases agree with TRBD1. The CDR3 runs to 14 residues. Germline V CDR1 and CDR2: SGDLS, YYNGEE. V lost 1 base and J lost 5; bases outside the gene matches: 0. The CDR3 DNA follows: TGTGCCAGCAGCGTAACAGGGGATAATTCACCCCTCCACTTT. This encodes CASSVTGDNSPLHF.

This sequence joins TRBV5-1 and TRBJ1-5; tentative D call: TRBD1 (5 bases). Trimming shortened V by 0 bases and J by 9 bases, and 19 bases separated the two germline ends. The CDR3 length is 16 residues. CDR1 is SGHRS, CDR2 YFSETQ, per germline. The CDR3 protein is CASSLGGPNLGGPQHF. CDR3 DNA: TGCGCCAGCAGCTTGGGTGGGCCAAACTTGGGGGGGCCCCAGCATTTT.

This clone was detected a few times. V is TRBV4-1 and J is TRBJ1-4; TRBD1 matches at 7 bases. V dropped 0 bases and J dropped 4; count of bases not matched to a gene: 14. Germline V CDR1 and CDR2: MGHRA, YSYEKL. CDR3 size: 19 residues. The CDR3 DNA sequence: TGCGCCAGCAGCCAAGATCGGGATAGGCAGGGGGTCATTAATGAAAAACTGTTTTTT. Residues: CASSQDRDRQGVINEKLFF.

This clone occurred once. The chain links TRBV19 to TRBJ1-4, with D unclear. V was shortened by 1 base and J by 0 bases, with 9 bases between the two germline ends. CDR3 length equals 16 residues. CDR1 and CDR2 from the germline V gene are LNHDA and SQIVND (reference sequence). For the CDR3, the DNA is TGTGCCAGTAGTATAGTGGGCGGCGCAACTAATGAAAAACTGTTTTTT. Translation gives CASSIVGGATNEKLFF. Full variable domain (rest looked up from reference TRBV19 and TRBJ1-4): DGGITQSPKYLFRKEGQNVTLSCEQNLNHDAMYWYRQDPGQGLRLIYYSQIVNDFQKGDIAEGYSVSREKKESFPLTVTSAQKNPTAFYLCASSIVGGATNEKLFFGSGTQLSVL.

The chain has TRBV2 and TRBJ2-1, with 9 bases that match TRBD1. Germline CDR1 is SNHLY and CDR2 is FYNNEI. V dropped 6 bases and J dropped 11; count of bases not matched to a gene: 5. The CDR3 sequence is 12 residues long. The CDR3 nucleotides are TGTGCCAGCAGACAGACAGGGGGAAAGCAGTTCTTC. Translating it yields CASRQTGGKQFF.

This chain links TRBV29-1 with TRBJ1-3, with 9 bases that match TRBD1. Germline-derived CDR1 and CDR2 are SQVTM and ANQGSEA. Trimming removed 7 bases from V and 4 bases from J; junction bases left unmatched: 5. CDR3 length: 13 residues. The CDR3 reads CSATTGGGNTIYF. The CDR3 DNA reads as TGCAGCGCTACGACAGGGGGAGGAAACACCATATATTTT.

The chain recombines TRBV5-1 with TRBJ2-7; D gene ambiguous. Trimming stripped 4 bases from V and 3 bases from J, with 11 bases between. The CDR3 is 13 residues long. CDR1 SGHRS and CDR2 YFSETQ come from the germline V gene. The CDR3 DNA follows: TGCGCCAGCAGCGCTGGATACCTCTACGAGCAGTACTTC. Encoded protein: CASSAGYLYEQYF.

The rearrangement links TRBV5-1 to TRBJ1-2, with 7 bases matching TRBD1. CDR1 and CDR2 (germline): SGHRS, YFSETQ. The CDR3 loop spans 14 amino acids. Unmatched junction bases numbered 3, after V lost 3 bases and J lost 1 base. CDR3 protein: CASSWTGDNYGYTF. CDR3 nucleotides: TGCGCCAGCAGCTGGACAGGTGATAACTATGGCTACACCTTC.

The CDR3 spells CASSSAGRGGRETQYF. CDR3 bases: TGCGCCAGCAGCTCGGCTGGGCGGGGGGGCAGGGAGACCCAGTACTTC. The rearrangement links TRBV5-1 to TRBJ2-5, with TRBD2 matching 9 bases. The J segment lost 5 bases and the V segment lost 3 bases, leaving 11 bases of the junction unmatched. This CDR3 is 16 amino acids long. The V gene's germline CDR1 is SGHRS and CDR2 YFSETQ.

In DNA, the CDR3 is TGCAGTGCTGGGAGTGATGGCTACACCTTC. The encoded protein is CSAGSDGYTF. This chain connects TRBV20-1 to TRBJ1-2, with D unresolved. Trimming left V 5 bases short and J 6 bases short, with 7 bases between. CDR3 size: 10 residues. Germline CDR1 DFQATT, CDR2 SNEGSKA (reference sequence).

This chain connects TRBV7-9 to TRBJ2-5; 8 bases match TRBD1. CDR1 and CDR2 from the germline V gene are SEHNR and FQNEAQ (reference sequence). After removal of 3 bases from V and 5 bases from J, the junction contained 8 bases not matched to a gene. CDR3 length: 15 residues. The CDR3 coding sequence is TGTGCCAGCAGCTTCTACCAGGGGGCTTCGGAGACCCAGTACTTC. It specifies CASSFYQGASETQYF.

The rearrangement joins TRBV19 to TRBJ1-2; unclear D gene. The V end was cut by 5 bases, the J end by 8 bases, with 18 bases between. Germline loops: CDR1 LNHDA, CDR2 SQIVND (reference sequence). This CDR3 contains 14 residues. CDR3 region: CASSLDRSYMGYTF. The CDR3, as DNA: TGTGCCAGTAGTTTGGATAGGAGCTATATGGGCTACACCTTC.

The genes are TRBV6-5 and TRBJ1-5, with 9 positions matching TRBD1. This CDR3 has 15 residues. The V gene's germline CDR1 is MNHEY and CDR2 SVGAGI. Trimming at V came to 5 bases and at J to 3 bases, leaving 5 bases not matched to a gene. The CDR3 DNA is TGTGCCAGCAGTAAGGACAGGGGAGACAATCAGCCCCAGCATTTT. This gives the protein CASSKDRGDNQPQHF.

The chain links TRBV30 to TRBJ1-3, with TRBD1 matching 11 bases. The CDR3 totals 15 residues. The germline V gene has CDR1 GTSNPN and CDR2 SVGIG (reference sequence). Trimming cost V 2 bases and J 2 bases; bases outside gene matches: 2. DNA of the CDR3: TGTGCCTGGAGTCTGGGACAGGGGGCTGGAAACACCATATATTTT. Residues: CAWSLGQGAGNTIYF.